This T cell receptor beta chain was retrieved from a study of cytomegalovirus exposure and HLA in healthy donors (TCRdb year 2017). In the study overall: An earlier analysis of approximately 590 of the donors reported about 290 Gb of sequence data and some 120 million unique TCR beta sequences from some 180 million T cells. About 300 gigabases of sequencing data and 70 million to 100 million unique TCR sequences were included in an early release covering about 700 HLA-typed donors. Of the roughly 410 genotyped donors, less than 85% were placed in the genetic ancestry cluster associated with self-reported Caucasian donors. The aim of the study was to test whether cataloging public T cell receptors could identify signatures of past pathogen exposure. The study profiled the T cell repertoires of approximately 700 subjects by immunosequencing and related them to cytomegalovirus serostatus. A separate validation cohort of roughly 130 different subjects was used in addition to the roughly 620-subject first cohort. To predict cytomegalovirus infection status, the study brought together high-throughput TCR immunosequencing, statistical association of individual TCRs with disease status, and machine learning. To study patterns of TCR occurrence, a later analysis re-analyzed previously published TCR beta repertoires from around 670 donors and added high-resolution HLA genotyping. In the later analysis, no new phenotypic data were used to find candidate immune exposures; instead, reliance was placed on TCR beta sequences and their occurrence across donors. An earlier analysis of approximately 580 of the donors used high-throughput TCR beta sequencing to judge whether each TCR beta V gene segment behaved as functional or pseudogenic. Alongside the repertoire data, information on donor age, sex, ethnicity and CMV serostatus was compiled. Genome-wide SNP genotypes for about 65% of the 666 donors were used in a later genetic analysis, which treated that subset as a discovery cohort. All discovery cohort repertoires had been generated using a single sequencing platform. HLA typing covered class I and class II loci at four-digit resolution. Typing coverage varied by locus: about 620-630 donors for A, B, C, DRB1 and DQB1; about 520 for DQA1; more than 600 for DPA1; 400 to 480 for DPB1. Because of strong linkage in the cohort, a handful of DR-DQ haplotypes were treated as single units for association and clustering. Across roughly 420 genotyped donors of the cohort, an average of roughly 200,000 unique TCR beta nucleotide sequences per donor were sequenced, and roughly 20% of those sequences were non-productive.

The cohort was made up of roughly 670 healthy bone marrow donors. Cohort members were all nominally healthy when sampled, although unrecorded immune exposures were likely present. The donor tested CMV seropositive, placing the donor among the approximately 290 seropositive members of the cohort. Each donor provided a peripheral blood sample, and peripheral blood mononuclear cells were used for TCR beta sequencing. Genomic DNA extraction from the blood cell samples was performed with the Qiagen DNeasy Blood Extraction Kit. Receptor libraries were prepared by the immunoSEQ multiplex PCR assay. A mixture of 60 forward primers for TCR Vbeta segments and 13 reverse primers for TCR Jbeta segments was used in the multiplex PCR. The CDR3 region of rearranged TCR beta genes was amplified from genomic DNA with a multiplex PCR assay. Amplified TCR beta libraries were sequenced as 87-base-pair reads on the Illumina HiSeq System. The original methods were these. A later analysis counted some 80 million unique TCR beta chains across the 700 or so repertoires, and approximately 11 million of these chains were shared by at least two donors. To remove PCR and sequencing errors, raw reads were error-corrected and collapsed into unique sequences using a nearest-neighbor algorithm that merged closely related sequences. CDR3 sequences were aligned to IMGT reference sequences to assign V, D and J gene segments. Each retained sequence needed at least a six-nucleotide match to both a V gene segment and a J gene segment. Rearrangements were called productive when the CDR3 lacked stop codons and stayed in frame with V and J; all others were non-productive. Following IMGT convention, CDR3 was defined as the stretch from the second conserved V-encoded cysteine to the conserved J-encoded phenylalanine. The earlier analysis of fewer than 750 of the donors excluded sequences that lacked an unambiguous match to a single V gene segment. An earlier analysis of several hundred of the donors called V segments functional above 56.7% productive rearrangements and segregating when the between-donor standard deviation exceeded 5%. A statistical classification framework was developed to diagnose cytomegalovirus status using the catalog of TCR beta chain sequences. V and J gene assignment, in a later analysis, came from comparing TCR nucleotide sequences with IMGT/GENE-DB human TR gene sequences. Using the TCRdist pipeline, a later analysis assigned CDR3 sequences along with most-parsimonious VDJ recombination scenarios. In a later analysis, every TCR beta chain was defined by the combination of its CDR3 amino acid sequence and its V-gene family, and reads without a unique V-gene family were dropped. To address suspected cross-contamination and a sequencing artifact, a later analysis removed roughly 640 highly shared, low-generation-probability nucleotide sequences. In a later analysis, a clonal expansion index for each public chain was calculated from normalized within-repertoire ranks of inferred template counts. Generation probabilities in a later analysis came from a VDJ recombination model fitted to out-of-frame rearrangements, and those results were checked against IGoR. Hypergeometric tests were used in a later analysis to score TCR-TCR, TCR-HLA and TCR-CMV co-occurrence, with a repertoire-size bias correction applied to the TCR pairs. A later analysis estimated false discovery rates by permuting HLA or CMV assignments 20 times. A later analysis grouped co-occurring TCRs with DBSCAN, adding TCRdist sequence similarity when clustering within HLA-allele-positive subsets. Repertoires with fewer than 30,000 or more than 120,000 public chains, plus five repertoires with anomalous nucleotide sharing, were excluded from co-occurrence clustering. Here the immuneACCESS table is served through TCRdb, limited to in-frame sequences with V and J called. Missing clones are a known gap in these copies; in checked studies unresolved V genes cover under half, and the rest lacks a known reason. V and J calls plus clone size are reproduced from that table; the DNA served to infer D and trimming. The sample table lists approximately 170,000 clones, around 70% of them with a count of one. The ten top clones hold 4% to 5% of the sample.

The full study reports these points: CMV serostatus was the only immune exposure information available for the cohort. The classifier was reported to diagnose cytomegalovirus status with high specificity and sensitivity in both the original and validation cohorts. A later genetic analysis associated a missense DCLRE1C variant with V-gene and J-gene trimming of TCR beta chains, and an independent cohort replicated the association. The earlier analysis of almost 600 of the donors excluded fewer than 20 rarely observed V segments, including chromosome 9 orphons, because counts were too low. According to a later genetic analysis, donors in an Asian-associated ancestry cluster had fewer N-insertions in productive TCRs than the approximately 610-donor mean. In a later analysis, HLA-associated TCR beta chains showed more clonal expansion and lower generation probabilities than non-associated chains that were equally common. Broadly in line with IMGT annotations, most TCR beta V segments showed up in productive rearrangements about 87% or about 30% of the time in an earlier analysis of around 550 of the donors. A few of the identified cytomegalovirus-associated TCR beta chains were confirmed in vitro to be specific for cytomegalovirus antigens. The cohort was sequenced for TCR beta chains only, and without alpha or paired-chain data the features that could be detected were limited. When HLA alleles, especially DR and DQ, strongly co-occurred, TCR associations were difficult to assign to individual alleles. A cluster of highly shared sequence variants was judged likely to represent a technical artifact of the sequencing pipeline. Because some donors lacked HLA typing at each locus, the association tests relied only on the typed subset. A total of 150 or so TCR beta chains were listed by the study as associated with cytomegalovirus. Linkage disequilibrium might explain the correlated functional status among segregating V segments, but an unknown experimental factor could not be ruled out. The presence/absence analyses assumed that sequencing depth was roughly uniform across donors, and that assumption may not be true. Most CMV-associated TCR beta chains appeared to be HLA-restricted in a later analysis, and the HLA associations seemed to be driven largely by CMV exposure. A further reported finding was that TCR beta sequences accurately predicted the HLA-A and HLA-B alleles for most subjects in the first cohort. The authors suggested that the approach could potentially be generalized to other disease states and immunological phenotypes. In a later analysis, TCR association rates were found to vary across HLA loci, with the most associated TCRs seen for DRB1 alleles and the fewest for HLA-C alleles. At a false discovery rate of 0.05, a later analysis linked 15,000 to 20,000 TCR beta sequences to specific HLA alleles. While some public TCRs were present in many individuals, most TCR sequences turned up only very rarely across donors. A later analysis reported that several top co-occurrence clusters appeared linked to parvovirus B19, influenza, CMV and Epstein-Barr virus.

A note on this clone: It has no known antigen specificity. Per-nucleotide qualities are absent, and no much larger clonotype sits a single base away.

The TCR was taken from a man aged 18 to 29 in good health and CMV-seropositive. The specimen was PBMCs.

The bases are TGTGCCAGCAGTTGGTCGGGGGTCGGGGCCAAAAACATTCAGTACTTC. Its protein is CASSWSGVGAKNIQYF. This chain joins TRBV28 to TRBJ2-4; the D segment could be TRBD2, given 6 matching bases. Reading from cysteine to phenylalanine, the CDR3 counts 16 amino acids. Just CDR3 DNA is preserved here, 48 bases in frame from base 1. Trimming removed 4 bases from V and 1 base from J, leaving 14 bases between the germline ends. In the germline V gene, CDR1 corresponds to MDHEN and CDR2 to SYDVKM.